The entry that follows covers one T cell receptor (beta chain) sequence. Expressed TCRB transcripts got sequenced, as all isolated RNA was reverse transcribed. Measured with immunoSEQ multiplex PCR; TCRdb has only the in-frame clones, and not every one. The sample lists 150,000 to 200,000 clones; just over 9% were seen once. These data originate in a study of beta chain features in type 1 diabetes. The V end lost 4 bases, the J end lost 2 bases, and 16 bases lay between the germline ends. There are 15 residues in the CDR3. Germline V gene sequence: CDR1 SGHRS, CDR2 YFSETQ. The chain couples TRBV5-1 to TRBJ2-7, with D possibly TRBD1 on 6 matching bases. Material: central memory CD4+ T cells from blood. This receptor was identified in a woman between 18 and 29 years old in good health. Here the CDR3 reads CASSPIPGTPYEQYF. CDR3 nucleotide sequence: TGCGCCAGCAGCCCAATTCCAGGGACACCCTACGAGCAGTACTTC.